The entry below gives a single T cell receptor (beta chain) sequence along with its context. These data are taken from a study of shared clonotypes between healthy human individuals. The overall study: Donors were a couple of women and a few men aged 18 to 49.

The J segment lost 2 bases and the V segment lost 3 bases, leaving 0 bases of the junction unmatched. The CDR3 sequence is 15 residues long. From germline, CDR1 is PRHDT and CDR2 FYEKMQ (reference sequence). Per the study methods: Quality scores were absent from the junction-only immunoSEQ sequences, so filtering differed. The protocol was immunoSEQ multiplex PCR, while the TCRdb copy is restricted to in-frame clones and leaves out a portion. From that table come the V and J calls and clone size; the DNA was used to work out D and trimming. The sample includes roughly 450,000 clones, less than 85% seen only once; the top ten take approximately 13%. Every donor was a Caucasian adult from Nashville, Tennessee.

The sequence derives from a woman aged 35 to 49 in good health. Some clones in this sample may be carry-over from other donors' samples. V and J are TRBV13 and TRBJ2-6, with 8 bases identical to TRBD1. The sequenced sample consisted of PBMCs. CDR3 bases: TGTGCCAGCAGCTTGACAGGGGCTGGGGCCAACGTCCTGACTTTC. Encoded protein: CASSLTGAGANVLTF.